This T cell receptor beta chain was identified in a study of T cell changes during pregnancy in multiple sclerosis. CDR1 SQVTM and CDR2 ANQGSEA come from the germline V gene. CDR3 size: 13 residues. V gave up 4 bases and J gave up 6 bases; unmatched junction bases: 5. The data were produced by immunoSEQ multiplex PCR, yet TCRdb's version contains in-frame clones alone and is incomplete. There are 90,000 or so clones in the sample; approximately 90% occur only once, and under 0.95% lies in the top ten. The source was peripheral blood, collected before pregnancy. V is TRBV29-1 and J is TRBJ1-5; TRBD1 matches at 8 bases. This sequence was found in a female donor with multiple sclerosis, enrolled in a pregnancy study. The CDR3 here is CSVGQGASQPQHF. CDR3 nucleotides: TGCAGCGTTGGGCAGGGGGCGAGTCAGCCCCAGCATTTT. Full variable domain (missing parts from reference TRBV29-1 and TRBJ1-5): SAVISQKPSRDICQRGTSLTIQCQVDSQVTMMFWYRQQPGQSLTLIATANQGSEATYESGFVIDKFPISRPNLTFSTLTVSNMSPEDSSIYLCSVGQGASQPQHFGDGTRLSIL.